These 8 T cell receptor beta chains were all obtained from the same sample, sequenced in a study of T cell responses to AZD1222 COVID-19 vaccine. Using immunoSEQ multiplex PCR, the repertoire was profiled, and TCRdb retains in-frame clones only, with some absent. The sample has 110,000 or so clones, roughly 90% seen once. The source was peripheral blood, collected on day 0 of AZD1222 vaccination. The source is an adult in good health.

This chain uses TRBV25-1 with TRBJ2-1; 7 bases align to TRBD2. V shed 3 bases, J shed 4 bases, and the junction held 6 bases outside the gene matches. CDR3 length equals 15 residues. Germline V CDR1 and CDR2: MGHDK, SYGVNS. CDR3 DNA: TGTGCCAGCAGTGACTGGGTTAGCGGGTACAATGAGCAGTTCTTC. Translating it yields CASSDWVSGYNEQFF. The variable domain in full, with the rest retrieved from reference TRBV25-1 and TRBJ2-1, is EADIYQTPRYLVIGTGKKITLECSQTMGHDKMYWYQQDPGMELHLIHYSYGVNSTEKGDLSSESTVSRIRTEHFPLTLESARPSHTSQYLCASSDWVSGYNEQFFGPGTRLTVL.

This clone is categorized as medium-sized. This chain links TRBV2 with TRBJ1-2; a weak D match, TRBD1 (6 bases). Germline CDR1 SNHLY, CDR2 FYNNEI. This CDR3 contains 10 residues. Trimming removed 8 bases at V and 8 bases at J, with 9 bases between. In DNA form, the CDR3 reads TGTGCCAGCTCAGGGGACGGCTACACCTTC. It translates to CASSGDGYTF.

This chain joins TRBV24-1 and TRBJ2-3, with 8 bases aligning to TRBD1. This CDR3 spans 17 amino acids. J gave up 1 base and V 5 bases, and 10 bases lay outside the gene matches. Germline V gene data show CDR1 as KGHDR and CDR2 as SFDVKD. The CDR3 DNA reads as TGTGCCACCAGTGGAGGGCAGGGGGCGGCTGGCACAGATACGCAGTATTTT. The encoded protein is CATSGGQGAAGTDTQYF.

This clone was found a few times. The chain links TRBV10-2 to TRBJ2-3; a possible D gene is TRBD2 (6 bases). Trimming cost V 2 bases and J 0 bases, with 12 bases left between them. This CDR3 is 16 amino acids long. In germline, CDR1 is WSHSY, CDR2 SAAADI. CDR3 sequence: CASSEPASVSTDTQYF. The CDR3 DNA is TGCGCCAGCAGTGAGCCCGCTAGCGTGAGCACAGATACGCAGTATTTT.

The rearrangement uses TRBV2 and TRBJ2-3; TRBD1 agrees at 7 bases. Germline V lookup: CDR1 SNHLY, CDR2 FYNNEI. Trimming took 7 bases from V and 3 from J; bases not matched to a gene: 7. The CDR3 covers 14 residues. DNA for the CDR3: TGTGCCAGCAAGACGGGACAGCAAACAGATACGCAGTATTTT. Its protein is CASKTGQQTDTQYF.

The chain is built from TRBV28 and TRBJ1-1; D call uncertain. The germline V and J ends were trimmed by 2 bases and 0 bases, with 10 bases remaining between them. The V gene's germline CDR1 is MDHEN and CDR2 SYDVKM. The CDR3 is 15 amino acids. The DNA for the CDR3 is TGTGCCAGCAGTTTAATCCCCCTTATGAACACTGAAGCTTTCTTT. Its translation is CASSLIPLMNTEAFF.

The chain couples TRBV3-1 (or the pseudogene TRBV3-2) to TRBJ2-2; TRBD1 agrees at 10 bases. CDR1 and CDR2 (germline): LGHDT, YNNKEL (reference sequence). J lost 14 bases, V lost 3 bases, and 3 bases had no gene match. This CDR3 contains 12 residues. CDR3 sequence: CASSHDRGRLFF. CDR3 nucleotide sequence: TGTGCCAGCAGCCACGACAGGGGGCGACTGTTTTTT.

The genes are TRBV5-1 and TRBJ1-1, with a possible D match to TRBD1 (5 bases). The ends were cut back, 5 bases at V and 1 base at J, with 12 bases in the middle. The CDR3 totals 14 residues. From germline, CDR1 is SGHRS and CDR2 YFSETQ. CDR3 DNA sequence: TGCGCCAGCAGTAAACAGGTCTCGAACACTGAAGCTTTCTTT. Its protein product is CASSKQVSNTEAFF.